The clone carrying this T cell receptor (beta chain) appeared a single time. What it binds is unknown. Different DNA sequences within this sample yield the same CDR3. This record comes from a study of T cell responses to AZD1222 COVID-19 vaccine. Study-wide findings and caveats: Two AZD1222 administrations were followed by greater Spike-specific TCR breadth and depth. Spike was spanned by vaccine-associated CD4 TCRs, with dominance at 160-218 and 743-854. There were repertoire samples only from the period after the peak T cell response. Among the donors, most were white British and more were female, and clonal diversity was possibly underestimated.

Germline trimming cut 5 bases from V and 1 base from J; bases unmatched to any gene: 5. This CDR3 region has 14 residues. Germline CDR1 and CDR2: SGHRS and YFSETQ. Sequencing used immunoSEQ multiplex PCR; TCRdb keeps in-frame clones, though not all of them. The data hold about 150,000 clones, with roughly nine tenths observed a single time. The TCR sequence derives from an adult who had recovered from COVID-19. The chain has TRBV5-1 and TRBJ1-1, with TRBD1 identical over 7 bases. Material: peripheral blood, obtained after recovery from COVID-19. CDR3 bases: TGCGCCAGCAGTTCCGGGACAGCGAACACTGAAGCTTTCTTT. Translating it yields CASSSGTANTEAFF.